The following is a T cell receptor beta chain sequence with its context. Its antigen is still unknown. Assay used: immunoSEQ multiplex PCR; TCRdb lists only in-frame clones, some missing. The repertoire includes some 170,000 clones, approximately 90% of them detected once, and more than 1.3% sits in the top ten. These data are taken from a study of cytomegalovirus exposure and HLA in healthy donors. General study findings and limits: In vitro work confirmed that a few CMV-associated chains recognize CMV antigens. Later, an analysis found that TCR clusters from the first cohort tended to co-occur in the 95 to 150 validation repertoires.

This sequence was found in a woman between 25 and 40 years old in good health and CMV-seronegative. The sample consisted of PBMCs.

CDR3 in DNA: TGTGCCAGCAGTGAAAGTGGGAGCTCCTACAATGAGCAGTTCTTC. As protein: CASSESGSSYNEQFF. The chain carries TRBV2 and TRBJ2-1; tentatively, D is TRBD2 (5 bases). The CDR3 has 15 amino acids. The germline V gene encodes CDR1 SNHLY and CDR2 FYNNEI. V was shortened by 2 bases and J by 0 bases, with 8 bases between the two germline ends.